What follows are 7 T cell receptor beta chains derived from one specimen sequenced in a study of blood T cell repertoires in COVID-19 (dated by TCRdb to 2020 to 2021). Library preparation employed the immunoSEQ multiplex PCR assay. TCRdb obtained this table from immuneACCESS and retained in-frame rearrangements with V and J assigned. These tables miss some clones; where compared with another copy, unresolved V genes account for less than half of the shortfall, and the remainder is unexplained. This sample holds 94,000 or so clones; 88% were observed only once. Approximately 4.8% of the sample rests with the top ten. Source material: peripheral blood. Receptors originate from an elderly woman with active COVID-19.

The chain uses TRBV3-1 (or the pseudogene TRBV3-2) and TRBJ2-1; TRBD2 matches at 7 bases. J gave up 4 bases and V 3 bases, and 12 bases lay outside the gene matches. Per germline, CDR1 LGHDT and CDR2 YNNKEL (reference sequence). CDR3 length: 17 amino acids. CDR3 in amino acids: CASSHHGRTRAYNEQFF. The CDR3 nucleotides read TGTGCCAGCAGCCATCATGGGAGGACTAGGGCATACAATGAGCAGTTCTTC.

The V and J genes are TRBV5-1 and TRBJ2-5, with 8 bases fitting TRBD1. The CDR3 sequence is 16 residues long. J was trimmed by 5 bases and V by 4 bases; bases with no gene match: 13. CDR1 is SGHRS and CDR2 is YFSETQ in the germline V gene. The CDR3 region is CASSETSRTGWETQYF. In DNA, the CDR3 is TGCGCCAGCAGCGAAACCTCACGGACAGGGTGGGAGACCCAGTACTTC.

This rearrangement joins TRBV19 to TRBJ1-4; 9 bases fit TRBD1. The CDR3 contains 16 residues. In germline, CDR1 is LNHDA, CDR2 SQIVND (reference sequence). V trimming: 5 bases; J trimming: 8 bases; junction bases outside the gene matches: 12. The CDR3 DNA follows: TGTGCCAGTAGTCTCACCGTGGGGACAGGGTCCGAAAAACTGTTTTTT. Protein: CASSLTVGTGSEKLFF. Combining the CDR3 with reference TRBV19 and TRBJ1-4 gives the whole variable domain DGGITQSPKYLFRKEGQNVTLSCEQNLNHDAMYWYRQDPGQGLRLIYYSQIVNDFQKGDIAEGYSVSREKKESFPLTVTSAQKNPTAFYLCASSLTVGTGSEKLFFGSGTQLSVL.

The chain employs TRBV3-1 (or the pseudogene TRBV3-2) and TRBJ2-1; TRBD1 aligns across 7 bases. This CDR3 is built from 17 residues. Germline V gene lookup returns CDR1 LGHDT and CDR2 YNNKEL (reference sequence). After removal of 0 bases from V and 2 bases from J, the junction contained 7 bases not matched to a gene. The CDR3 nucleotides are TGTGCCAGCAGCCAAGACGCAGGGGGATTGCCCTACAATGAGCAGTTCTTC. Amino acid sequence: CASSQDAGGLPYNEQFF.

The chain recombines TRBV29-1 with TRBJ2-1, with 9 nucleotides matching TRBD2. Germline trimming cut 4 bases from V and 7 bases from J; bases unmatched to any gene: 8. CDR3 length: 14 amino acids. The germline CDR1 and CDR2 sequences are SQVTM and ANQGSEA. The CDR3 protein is CSVVRGLAMNEQFF. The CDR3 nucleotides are TGCAGCGTTGTACGAGGACTAGCGATGAATGAGCAGTTCTTC.

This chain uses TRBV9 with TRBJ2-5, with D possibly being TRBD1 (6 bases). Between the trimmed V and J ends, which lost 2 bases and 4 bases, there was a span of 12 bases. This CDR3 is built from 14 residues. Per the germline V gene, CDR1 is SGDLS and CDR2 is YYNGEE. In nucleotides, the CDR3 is TGTGCCAGCAGCGTCGGGACATCCCGAGAGACCCAGTACTTC. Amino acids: CASSVGTSRETQYF.

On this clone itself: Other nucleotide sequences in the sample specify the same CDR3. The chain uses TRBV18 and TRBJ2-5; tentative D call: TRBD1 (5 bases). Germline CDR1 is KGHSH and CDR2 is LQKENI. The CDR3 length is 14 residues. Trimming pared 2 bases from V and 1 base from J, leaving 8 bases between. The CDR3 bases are TGTGCCAGCTCACCAAACAGGTTCCAAGAGACCCAGTACTTC. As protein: CASSPNRFQETQYF.